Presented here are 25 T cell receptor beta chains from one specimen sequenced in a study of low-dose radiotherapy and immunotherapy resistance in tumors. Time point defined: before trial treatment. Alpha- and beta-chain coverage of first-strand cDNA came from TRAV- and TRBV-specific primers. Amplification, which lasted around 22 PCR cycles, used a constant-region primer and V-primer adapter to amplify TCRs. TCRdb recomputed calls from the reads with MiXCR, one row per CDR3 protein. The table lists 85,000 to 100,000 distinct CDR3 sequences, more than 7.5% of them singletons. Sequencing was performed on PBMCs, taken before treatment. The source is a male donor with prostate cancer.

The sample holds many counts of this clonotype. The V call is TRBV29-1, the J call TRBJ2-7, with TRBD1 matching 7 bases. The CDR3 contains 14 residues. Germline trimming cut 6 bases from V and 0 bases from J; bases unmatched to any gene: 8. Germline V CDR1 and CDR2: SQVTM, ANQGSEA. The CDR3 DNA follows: TGCAGCGTCCGCCAGACAGGGAGCTCCTACGAGCAGTACTTC. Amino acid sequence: CSVRQTGSSYEQYF.

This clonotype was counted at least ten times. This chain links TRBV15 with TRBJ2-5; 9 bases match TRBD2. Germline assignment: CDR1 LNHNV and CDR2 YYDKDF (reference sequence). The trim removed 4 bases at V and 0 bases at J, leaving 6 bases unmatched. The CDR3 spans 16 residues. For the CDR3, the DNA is TGTGCCACCAGCAACCCAGGCGGGAGGGACCAAGAGACCCAGTACTTC. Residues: CATSNPGGRDQETQYF.

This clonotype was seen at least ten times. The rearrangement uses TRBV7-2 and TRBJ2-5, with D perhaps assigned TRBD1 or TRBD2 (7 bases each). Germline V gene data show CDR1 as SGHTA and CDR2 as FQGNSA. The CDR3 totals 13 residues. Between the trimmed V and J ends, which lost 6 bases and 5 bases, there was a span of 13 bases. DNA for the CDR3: TGTGCCAGCAGGCCGCAGGGGGGGGAGACCCAGTACTTC. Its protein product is CASRPQGGETQYF. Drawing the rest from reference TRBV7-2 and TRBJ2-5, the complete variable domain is GAGVSQSPSNKVTEKGKDVELRCDPISGHTALYWYRQSLGQGLEFLIYFQGNSAPDKSGLPSDRFSAERTGGSVSTLTIQRTQQEDSAVYLCASRPQGGETQYFGPGTRLLVL.

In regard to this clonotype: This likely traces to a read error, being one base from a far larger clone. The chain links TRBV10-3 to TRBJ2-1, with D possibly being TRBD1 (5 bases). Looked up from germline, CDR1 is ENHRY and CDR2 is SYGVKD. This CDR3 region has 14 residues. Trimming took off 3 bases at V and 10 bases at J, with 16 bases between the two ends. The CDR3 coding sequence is TGTGCCATCAGTGATTCGACAGTCTCCTACGAGCAGTTCTTC. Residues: CAISDSTVSYEQFF.

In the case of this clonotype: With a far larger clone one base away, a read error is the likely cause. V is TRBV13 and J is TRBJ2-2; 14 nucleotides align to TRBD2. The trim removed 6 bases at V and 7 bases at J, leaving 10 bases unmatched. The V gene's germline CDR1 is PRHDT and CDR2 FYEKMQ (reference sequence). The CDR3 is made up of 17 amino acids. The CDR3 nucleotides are TGTGCCAGCAGACCCGGGACTAGCGGGAGCGGTGTCGGGGAGCTGTTTTTT. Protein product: CASRPGTSGSGVGELFF.

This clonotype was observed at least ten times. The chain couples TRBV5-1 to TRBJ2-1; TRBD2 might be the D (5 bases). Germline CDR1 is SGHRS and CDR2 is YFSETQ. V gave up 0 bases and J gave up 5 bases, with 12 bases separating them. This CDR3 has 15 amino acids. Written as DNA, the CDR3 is TGCGCCAGCAGCTTGGCCGGGGTCGTCCACAATGAGCAGTTCTTC. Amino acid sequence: CASSLAGVVHNEQFF.

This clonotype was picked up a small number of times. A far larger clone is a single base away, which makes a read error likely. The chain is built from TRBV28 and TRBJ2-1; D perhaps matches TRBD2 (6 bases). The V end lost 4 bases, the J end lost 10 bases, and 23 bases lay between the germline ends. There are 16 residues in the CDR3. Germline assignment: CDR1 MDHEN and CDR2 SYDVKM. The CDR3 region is CASSSAGGGTSYEQFF. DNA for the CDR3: TGTGCCAGCAGTTCCGCGGGCGGAGGGACCTCCTACGAGCAGTTCTTC.

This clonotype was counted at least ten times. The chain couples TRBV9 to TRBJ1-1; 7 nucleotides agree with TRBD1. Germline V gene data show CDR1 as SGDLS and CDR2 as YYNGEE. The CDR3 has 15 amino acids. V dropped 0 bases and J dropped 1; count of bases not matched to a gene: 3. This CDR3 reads CASSVEQGKNTEAFF. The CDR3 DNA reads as TGTGCCAGCAGCGTAGAACAGGGGAAGAACACTGAAGCTTTCTTT.

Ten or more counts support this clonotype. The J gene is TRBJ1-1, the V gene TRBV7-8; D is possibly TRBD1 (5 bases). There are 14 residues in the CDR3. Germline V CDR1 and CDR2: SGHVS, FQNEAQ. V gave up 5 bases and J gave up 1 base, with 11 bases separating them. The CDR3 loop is CASSPRDGNTEAFF. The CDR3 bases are TGTGCCAGCAGCCCTCGGGACGGGAACACTGAAGCTTTCTTT.

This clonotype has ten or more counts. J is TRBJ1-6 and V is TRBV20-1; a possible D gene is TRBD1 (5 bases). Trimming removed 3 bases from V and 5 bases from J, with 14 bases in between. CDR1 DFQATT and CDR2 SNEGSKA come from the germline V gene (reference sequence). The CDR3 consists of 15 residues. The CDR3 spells CSAREGNTNNSPLHF. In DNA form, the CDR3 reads TGCAGTGCTAGGGAGGGGAATACGAATAATTCACCCCTCCACTTT.

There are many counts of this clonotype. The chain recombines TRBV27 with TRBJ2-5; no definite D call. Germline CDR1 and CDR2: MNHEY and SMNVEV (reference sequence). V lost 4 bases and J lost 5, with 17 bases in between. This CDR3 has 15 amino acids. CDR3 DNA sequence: TGTGCCAGCAGTTCCACTCCGACATTCCGGGAGACCCAGTACTTC. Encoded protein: CASSSTPTFRETQYF.

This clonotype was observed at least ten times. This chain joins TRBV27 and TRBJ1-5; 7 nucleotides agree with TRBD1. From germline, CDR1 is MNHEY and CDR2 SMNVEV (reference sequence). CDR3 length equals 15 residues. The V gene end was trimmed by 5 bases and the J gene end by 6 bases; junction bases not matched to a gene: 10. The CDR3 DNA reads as TGTGCCAGCAGTCCCCGGACAGGCCCGAGTCAGCCCCAGCATTTT. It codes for CASSPRTGPSQPQHF.

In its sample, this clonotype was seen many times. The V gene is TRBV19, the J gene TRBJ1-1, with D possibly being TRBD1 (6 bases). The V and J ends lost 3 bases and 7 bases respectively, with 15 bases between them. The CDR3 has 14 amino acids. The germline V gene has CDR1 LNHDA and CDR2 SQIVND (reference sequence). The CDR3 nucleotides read TGTGCCAGTAGTATCGGTCAGGGGCGAGGTGAAGCTTTCTTT. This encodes CASSIGQGRGEAFF.

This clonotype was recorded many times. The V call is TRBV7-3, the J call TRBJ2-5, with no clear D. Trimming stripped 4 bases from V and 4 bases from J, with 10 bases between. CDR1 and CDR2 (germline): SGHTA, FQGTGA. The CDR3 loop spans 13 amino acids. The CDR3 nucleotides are TGTGCCAGCAGCTACACTCAAGGAGAGACCCAGTACTTC. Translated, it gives CASSYTQGETQYF.

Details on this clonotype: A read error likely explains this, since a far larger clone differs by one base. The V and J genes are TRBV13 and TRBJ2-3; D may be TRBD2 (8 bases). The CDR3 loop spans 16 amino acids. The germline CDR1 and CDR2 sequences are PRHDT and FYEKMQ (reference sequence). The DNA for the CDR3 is TGTGCCAGCAGCCTAGGACTAGCAGGGGGGGGAGATACGCAGTATTTT. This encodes CASSLGLAGGGDTQYF.

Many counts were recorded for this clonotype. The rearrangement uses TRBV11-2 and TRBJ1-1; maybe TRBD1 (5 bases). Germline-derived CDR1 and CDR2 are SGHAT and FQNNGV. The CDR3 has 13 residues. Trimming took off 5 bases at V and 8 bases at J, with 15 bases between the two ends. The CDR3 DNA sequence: TGTGCCAGCAGCCCGAGAGGGGCGACGGAAGCTTTCTTT. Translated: CASSPRGATEAFF.

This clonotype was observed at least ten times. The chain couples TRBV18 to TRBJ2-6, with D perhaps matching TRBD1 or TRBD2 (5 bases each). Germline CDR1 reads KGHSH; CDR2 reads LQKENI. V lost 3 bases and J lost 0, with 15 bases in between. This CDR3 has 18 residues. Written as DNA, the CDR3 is TGTGCCAGCTCACCGTTTTTGGGACGGGACTCTGGGGCCAACGTCCTGACTTTC. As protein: CASSPFLGRDSGANVLTF. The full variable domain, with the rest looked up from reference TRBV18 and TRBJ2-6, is NAGVMQNPRHLVRRRGQEARLRCSPMKGHSHVYWYRQLPEEGLKFMVYLQKENIIDESGMPKERFSAEFPKEGPSILRIQQVVRGDSAAYFCASSPFLGRDSGANVLTFGAGSRLTVL.

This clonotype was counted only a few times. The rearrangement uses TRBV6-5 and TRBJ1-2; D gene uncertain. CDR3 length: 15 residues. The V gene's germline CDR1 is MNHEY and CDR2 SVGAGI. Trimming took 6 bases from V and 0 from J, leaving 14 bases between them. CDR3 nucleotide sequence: TGTGCCAGCAGATCTTCCGGCCTTTCTAACTATGGCTACACCTTC. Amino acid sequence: CASRSSGLSNYGYTF.

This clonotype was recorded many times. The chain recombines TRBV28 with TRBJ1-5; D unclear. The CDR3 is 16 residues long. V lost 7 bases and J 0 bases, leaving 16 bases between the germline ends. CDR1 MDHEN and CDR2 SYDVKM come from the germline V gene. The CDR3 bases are TGTGCCAGCAATACTGTAGGATGGTATAGCAATCAGCCCCAGCATTTT. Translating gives CASNTVGWYSNQPQHF.

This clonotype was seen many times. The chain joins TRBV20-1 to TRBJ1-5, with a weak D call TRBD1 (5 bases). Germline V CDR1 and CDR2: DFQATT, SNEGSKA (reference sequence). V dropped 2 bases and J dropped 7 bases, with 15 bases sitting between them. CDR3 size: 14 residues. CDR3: CSARLGPAGQPQHF. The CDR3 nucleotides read TGCAGTGCTAGATTGGGACCCGCGGGCCAGCCCCAGCATTTT.

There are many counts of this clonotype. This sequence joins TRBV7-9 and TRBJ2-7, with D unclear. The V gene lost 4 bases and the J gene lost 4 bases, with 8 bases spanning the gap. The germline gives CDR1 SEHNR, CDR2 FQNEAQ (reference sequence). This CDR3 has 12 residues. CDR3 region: CASSSASYEQYF. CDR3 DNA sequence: TGTGCCAGCAGCTCTGCGAGTTACGAGCAGTACTTC.

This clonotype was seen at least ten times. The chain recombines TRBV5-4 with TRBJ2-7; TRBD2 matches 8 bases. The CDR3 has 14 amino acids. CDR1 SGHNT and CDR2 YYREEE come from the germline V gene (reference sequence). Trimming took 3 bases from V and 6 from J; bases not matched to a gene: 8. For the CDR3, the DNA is TGTGCCAGCAGCTCGGGACTAGGAACTTCCGAGCAGTACTTC. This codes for CASSSGLGTSEQYF.

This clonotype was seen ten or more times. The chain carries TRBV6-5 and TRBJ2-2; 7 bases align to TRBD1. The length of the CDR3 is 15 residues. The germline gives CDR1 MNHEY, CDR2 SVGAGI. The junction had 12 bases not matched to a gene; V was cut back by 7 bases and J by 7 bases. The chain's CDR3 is CASKGGTRIGGELFF. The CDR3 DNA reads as TGTGCCAGCAAAGGGGGCACCCGAATAGGCGGGGAGCTGTTTTTT.

CDR3 amino acids: CASSSDWNTEAFF. CDR3 in DNA: TGTGCCAGCAGTTCGGACTGGAACACTGAAGCTTTCTTT. The J gene is TRBJ1-1, the V gene TRBV12-3 or TRBV12-4; D gene uncertain. The CDR3 spans 13 residues. The V gene lost 4 bases and the J gene lost 1 base, with 7 bases spanning the gap.

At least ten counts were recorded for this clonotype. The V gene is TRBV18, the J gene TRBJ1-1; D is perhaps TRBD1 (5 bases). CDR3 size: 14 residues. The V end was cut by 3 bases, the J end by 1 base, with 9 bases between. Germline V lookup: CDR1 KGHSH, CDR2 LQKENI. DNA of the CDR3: TGTGCCAGCTCACCCGGGGGAGGGAACACTGAAGCTTTCTTT. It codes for CASSPGGGNTEAFF.